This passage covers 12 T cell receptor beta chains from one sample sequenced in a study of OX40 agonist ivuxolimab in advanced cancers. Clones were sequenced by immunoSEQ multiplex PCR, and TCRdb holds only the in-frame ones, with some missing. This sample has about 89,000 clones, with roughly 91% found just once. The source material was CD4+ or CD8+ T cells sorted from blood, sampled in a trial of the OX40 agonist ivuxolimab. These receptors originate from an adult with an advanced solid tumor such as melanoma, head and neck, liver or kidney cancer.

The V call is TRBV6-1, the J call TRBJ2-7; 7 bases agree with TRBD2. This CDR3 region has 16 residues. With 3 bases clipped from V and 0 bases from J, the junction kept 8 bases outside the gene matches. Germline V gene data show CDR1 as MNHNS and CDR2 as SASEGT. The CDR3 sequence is CASSEGGGRLSYEQYF. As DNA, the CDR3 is TGTGCCAGCAGTGAGGGCGGCGGGAGACTCTCCTACGAGCAGTACTTC.

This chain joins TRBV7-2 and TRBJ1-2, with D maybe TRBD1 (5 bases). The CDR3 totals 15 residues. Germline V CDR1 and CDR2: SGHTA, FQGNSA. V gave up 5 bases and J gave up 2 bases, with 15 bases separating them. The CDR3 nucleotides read TGTGCCAGCAGCCGAATATTGGGGGGAAACTATGGCTACACCTTC. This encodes CASSRILGGNYGYTF.

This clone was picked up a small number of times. The CDR3 bases are TGCAGCGGGAGCGGGGGGGCAGATACGCAGTATTTT. It translates to CSGSGGADTQYF. The genes are TRBV29-1 and TRBJ2-3, with 10 bases identical to TRBD2. The CDR3 is 12 amino acids. With V trimmed by 7 bases and J by 4 bases, 2 bases remained unmatched. Germline CDR1 and CDR2: SQVTM and ANQGSEA.

CDR3 in DNA: TGTGCCAGCAGCGAAACCGGGACAGGGGGAGACGAGCAGTACTTC. Amino acid sequence: CASSETGTGGDEQYF. The chain carries TRBV9 and TRBJ2-7; TRBD1 matches 11 bases. With V trimmed by 3 bases and J by 5 bases, 7 bases remained unmatched. Germline loops: CDR1 SGDLS, CDR2 YYNGEE. The CDR3 is 15 residues long.

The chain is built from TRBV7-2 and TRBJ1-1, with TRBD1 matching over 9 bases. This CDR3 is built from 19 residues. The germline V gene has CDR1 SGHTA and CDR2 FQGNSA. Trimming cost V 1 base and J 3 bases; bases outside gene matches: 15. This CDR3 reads CASSLDPQGARGADTEAFF. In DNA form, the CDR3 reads TGTGCCAGCAGCTTAGACCCACAGGGGGCGCGGGGTGCGGACACTGAAGCTTTCTTT.

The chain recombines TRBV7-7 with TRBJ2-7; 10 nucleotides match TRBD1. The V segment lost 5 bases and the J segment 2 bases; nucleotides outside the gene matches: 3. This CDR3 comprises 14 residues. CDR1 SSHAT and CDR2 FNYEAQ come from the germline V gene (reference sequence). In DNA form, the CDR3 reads TGTGCCAGCAGCCCGGGACAGGGGCCCTACGAGCAGTACTTC. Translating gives CASSPGQGPYEQYF.

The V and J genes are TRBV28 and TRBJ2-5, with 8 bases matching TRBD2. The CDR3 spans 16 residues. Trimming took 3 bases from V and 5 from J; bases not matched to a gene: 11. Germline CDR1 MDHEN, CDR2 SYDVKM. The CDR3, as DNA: TGTGCCAGCAGTTTCGCCGGCGGGAGGCTTTGGGAGACCCAGTACTTC. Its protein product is CASSFAGGRLWETQYF.

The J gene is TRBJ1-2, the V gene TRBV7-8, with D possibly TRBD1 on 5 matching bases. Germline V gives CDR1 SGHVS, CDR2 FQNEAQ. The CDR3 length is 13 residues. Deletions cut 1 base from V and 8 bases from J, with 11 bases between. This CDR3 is CASSLVSRDGYTF. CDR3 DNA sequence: TGTGCCAGCAGCTTAGTAAGCCGGGACGGCTACACCTTC. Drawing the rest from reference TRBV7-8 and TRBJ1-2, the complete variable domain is GAGVSQSPRYKVAKRGQDVALRCDPISGHVSLFWYQQALGQGPEFLTYFQNEAQLDKSGLPSDRFFAERPEGSVSTLKIQRTQQEDSAVYLCASSLVSRDGYTFGSGTRLTVV.

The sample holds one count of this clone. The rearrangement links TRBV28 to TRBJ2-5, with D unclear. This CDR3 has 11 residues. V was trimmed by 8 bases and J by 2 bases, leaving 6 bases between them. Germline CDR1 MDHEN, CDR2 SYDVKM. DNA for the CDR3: TGTGCCAGCCAGGCTCAAGAGACCCAGTACTTC. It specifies CASQAQETQYF. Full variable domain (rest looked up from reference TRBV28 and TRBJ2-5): DVKVTQSSRYLVKRTGEKVFLECVQDMDHENMFWYRQDPGLGLRLIYFSYDVKMKEKGDIPEGYSVSREKKERFSLILESASTNQTSMYLCASQAQETQYFGPGTRLLVL.

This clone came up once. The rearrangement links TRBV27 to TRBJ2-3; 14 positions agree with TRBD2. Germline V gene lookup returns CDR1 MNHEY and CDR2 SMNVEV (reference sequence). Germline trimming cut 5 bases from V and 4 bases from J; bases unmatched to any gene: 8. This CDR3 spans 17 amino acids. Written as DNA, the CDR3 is TGTGCCAGCAGTGTGACTAGCGGGGGGGCCGTTCCAGATACGCAGTATTTT. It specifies CASSVTSGGAVPDTQYF.

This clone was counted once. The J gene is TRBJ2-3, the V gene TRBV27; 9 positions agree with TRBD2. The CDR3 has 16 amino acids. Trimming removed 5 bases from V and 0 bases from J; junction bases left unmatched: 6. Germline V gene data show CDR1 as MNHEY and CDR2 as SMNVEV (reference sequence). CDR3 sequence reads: CASSASSGTSTDTQYF. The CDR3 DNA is TGTGCCAGCAGTGCATCTAGCGGGACTAGCACAGATACGCAGTATTTT.

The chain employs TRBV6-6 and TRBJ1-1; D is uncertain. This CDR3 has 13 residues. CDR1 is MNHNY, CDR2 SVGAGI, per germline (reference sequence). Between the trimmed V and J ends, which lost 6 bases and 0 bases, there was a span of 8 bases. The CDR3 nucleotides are TGTGCCAGCAGCTCTTCCATGAACACTGAAGCTTTCTTT. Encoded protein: CASSSSMNTEAFF.